This entry lists 30 T cell receptor beta chains sequenced from one sample in a study of read filtering for tumor transcriptome and immune sequencing. The library was built from about 0.4 ug RNA with molecular barcoded adaptors for alpha/delta and beta/gamma chains. TCRdb reprocessed the reads with MiXCR, giving one entry per CDR3 protein. The data contain about 60,000 distinct CDR3 sequences, about 15% of them singletons. Sequenced material: a population of CD138-negative cells sorted from bone marrow. The receptors stem from a donor aged 40 or over with multiple myeloma.

Ten or more counts support this clonotype. V and J are TRBV27 and TRBJ2-1; 7 nucleotides line up with TRBD2. The CDR3 is 14 amino acids. Germline CDR1 reads MNHEY; CDR2 reads SMNVEV (reference sequence). V lost 7 bases, J lost 4 bases, and 7 bases stayed unmatched. The CDR3 spells CASTRAGRYNEQFF. The DNA for the CDR3 is TGTGCCAGCACGCGAGCGGGAAGATACAATGAGCAGTTCTTC.

This clonotype was seen only a few times. The V call is TRBV20-1, the J call TRBJ2-7; 15 bases align to TRBD2. The J segment lost 3 bases and the V segment lost 3 bases, leaving 12 bases of the junction unmatched. The V gene's germline CDR1 is DFQATT and CDR2 SNEGSKA (reference sequence). The CDR3 totals 18 residues. CDR3: CSASSGTSGRLSRYEQYF. The CDR3 DNA follows: TGCAGTGCTAGTTCCGGGACTAGCGGGAGGTTATCACGCTACGAGCAGTACTTC.

This clonotype was counted many times. The chain uses TRBV12-3 or TRBV12-4 and TRBJ2-3; the D is unclear. The CDR3 extends over 14 amino acids. The V end lost 2 bases, the J end lost 2 bases, and 8 bases lay between the germline ends. CDR3 loop: CASSLSHPTDTQYF. Here the CDR3 DNA reads TGTGCCAGCAGTTTATCCCACCCCACAGATACGCAGTATTTT.

This clonotype was found a few times. The V gene is TRBV20-1, the J gene TRBJ2-1; tentatively, D is TRBD2 (6 bases). V was trimmed by 3 bases and J by 4 bases, leaving 10 bases between them. The CDR3 totals 13 residues. CDR1 DFQATT and CDR2 SNEGSKA come from the germline V gene (reference sequence). CDR3 in amino acids: CSASGRAYNEQFF. In nucleotides, the CDR3 is TGCAGTGCTAGCGGGAGAGCTTACAATGAGCAGTTCTTC.

CDR3 residues: CASTASGGSYEQYF. The CDR3 nucleotides are TGTGCCAGTACCGCGTCCGGGGGCTCCTACGAGCAGTACTTC. The genes are TRBV19 and TRBJ2-7; the D gene is possibly TRBD2 (6 bases). The germline CDR1 and CDR2 sequences are LNHDA and SQIVND (reference sequence). V shed 7 bases and J shed 0 bases, with 13 bases lying between them. CDR3 length: 14 amino acids.

There are a few counts of this clonotype. The CDR3 region is CASNFQTGPRQARLLDYEQYF. The CDR3 DNA sequence: TGTGCCAGCAACTTCCAGACAGGCCCCCGGCAGGCCCGTCTACTTGATTACGAGCAGTACTTC. The rearrangement joins TRBV7-9 to TRBJ2-7; D might be TRBD1 (6 bases). The CDR3 contains 21 residues. V was pared by 7 bases and J by 4 bases, with 38 bases between. The V gene's germline CDR1 is SEHNR and CDR2 FQNEAQ (reference sequence).

With regard to this clonotype: A much larger clone lies a single base off, so this may be a read error. The rearrangement joins TRBV25-1 to TRBJ1-1; the match to TRBD1 covers 7 bases. This CDR3 comprises 15 residues. Germline lookup yields CDR1 MGHDK and CDR2 SYGVNS. DNA for the CDR3: TGTGCCACCAAGGGGGCAGGGGTAGGAGATACTGAAGCTTCCTTT. As protein: CATKGAGVGDTEASF.

This clonotype has at least ten counts. V gene TRBV10-3 combines with J gene TRBJ2-3; D possibly corresponds to TRBD2 (5 bases). The germline CDR1 and CDR2 sequences are ENHRY and SYGVKD. This CDR3 contains 14 residues. Trimming took 0 bases from V and 2 from J, leaving 6 bases between them. The CDR3 nucleotides read TGTGCCATCAGTGAGTCCGGGAACACAGATACGCAGTATTTT. Amino acid sequence: CAISESGNTDTQYF.

This clonotype came up many times. V gene TRBV19 combines with J gene TRBJ1-1; TRBD1 is a possible D gene (5 bases). V dropped 3 bases and J dropped 4 bases, with 12 bases sitting between them. This CDR3 region has 14 residues. Germline CDR1 and CDR2: LNHDA and SQIVND (reference sequence). The CDR3 region has the DNA TGTGCCAGTAGTATTGGGGGAGGCGGCACTGAAGCTTTCTTT. Residues: CASSIGGGGTEAFF.

The table lists this clonotype with many counts. V is TRBV2 and J is TRBJ2-1; TRBD2 matches 9 bases. The V segment lost 2 bases and the J segment 5 bases; nucleotides outside the gene matches: 7. The CDR3 covers 16 residues. Germline CDR1 and CDR2: SNHLY and FYNNEI. The CDR3 DNA reads TGTGCCAGCAGTGAAAGACGTAGCGGGAGCAACAATGAGCAGTTCTTC. Translated, it gives CASSERRSGSNNEQFF.

This clonotype has at least ten counts. The rearrangement uses TRBV30 and TRBJ2-7; 7 positions agree with TRBD1. This CDR3 region has 14 residues. Germline V gene data show CDR1 as GTSNPN and CDR2 as SVGIG (reference sequence). After removal of 4 bases from V and 4 bases from J, the junction contained 10 bases not matched to a gene. In DNA form, the CDR3 reads TGTGCCTGGAACAGACAGGGAGATTGGTACGAGCAGTACTTC. Translated, it gives CAWNRQGDWYEQYF.

The chain joins TRBV24-1 to TRBJ2-5, with 10 bases identical to TRBD1. Germline CDR1 and CDR2: KGHDR and SFDVKD. The V and J ends lost 3 bases and 3 bases, in that order; junction bases with no gene match: 3. The CDR3 spans 15 residues. CDR3 DNA: TGTGCCACCAGTGATCCGGGACAGGGGAAAGAGACCCAGTACTTC. It specifies CATSDPGQGKETQYF.

The sample holds many counts of this clonotype. The chain carries TRBV12-3 or TRBV12-4 and TRBJ2-5; no firm D call. The CDR3 sequence is 13 residues long. Trimming left V 2 bases short and J 5 bases short, with 9 bases between. The CDR3 region has the DNA TGTGCCAGCAGTTTACGAGTTCTGGAGACCCAGTACTTC. Translation gives CASSLRVLETQYF.

This clonotype was seen repeatedly, ten times or more. This sequence joins TRBV20-1 and TRBJ2-7, with TRBD2 as a possible D gene (6 bases). The V end lost 3 bases, the J end lost 0 bases, and 12 bases lay between the germline ends. The germline CDR1 and CDR2 sequences are DFQATT and SNEGSKA (reference sequence). The CDR3 spans 14 residues. Here the CDR3 reads CSASLAGSSYEQYF. CDR3 sequence (DNA): TGCAGTGCTAGTCTGGCGGGAAGCTCCTACGAGCAGTACTTC.

This clonotype came up many times. V usage is TRBV6-6 and J usage is TRBJ2-6; 9 bases map to TRBD1. In germline, CDR1 is MNHNY, CDR2 SVGAGI (reference sequence). The CDR3 totals 17 residues. V lost 5 bases to trimming and J lost 19 bases; unmatched junction nucleotides: 24. CDR3 nucleotide sequence: TGTGCCAGCAGTGCGATACAGGGGGCGGGGGCCGGCACCACTCTCACTTTC. Protein sequence: CASSAIQGAGAGTTLTF.

The chain combines TRBV29-1 with TRBJ2-1; 7 positions agree with TRBD2. Trimming cost V 4 bases and J 6 bases; bases outside gene matches: 18. The CDR3 is 17 residues long. Germline V gene data show CDR1 as SQVTM and CDR2 as ANQGSEA. Here the CDR3 DNA reads TGCAGCGTTGTCTTTCCGGGGAGGGGAGCGGGGTGCAATGAGCAGTTCTTC. It encodes CSVVFPGRGAGCNEQFF.

A note on this clonotype: This clone may be a read error of a much larger clone one base away. The chain carries TRBV28 and TRBJ1-2, with a possible D match to TRBD1 (6 bases). CDR1 and CDR2 from the germline V gene are MDHEN and SYDVKM. Trimming shortened V by 7 bases and J by 4 bases, and 22 bases separated the two germline ends. The CDR3 length is 16 residues. The CDR3 nucleotides are TGTGCCAGCACCGATCCAAGGGGGGCAGAAGGCTATGGCTACACCTTC. This gives the protein CASTDPRGAEGYGYTF.

About this clonotype: This may arise from a read error, as a much more abundant clone is one base away. The chain couples TRBV29-1 to TRBJ2-7, with 7 bases fitting TRBD1. The CDR3 loop spans 13 amino acids. Germline loops: CDR1 SQVTM, CDR2 ANQGSEA. CDR3 region: CSVEKDRSYEPYF. The CDR3 coding sequence is TGCAGCGTTGAAAAGGACAGGTCCTACGAGCCGTACTTC.

With regard to this clonotype: A much larger clone is a single base away; this may be a read error. This chain connects TRBV7-8 to TRBJ2-5; D is possibly TRBD2 (5 bases). V shed 2 bases and J shed 2 bases, with 15 bases lying between them. The V gene's germline CDR1 is SGHVS and CDR2 FQNEAQ. CDR3 size: 16 residues. Written as DNA, the CDR3 is TGTGCCAGCAGCTTACTTTTTAGCGAGACGCAAGAGACCCAGTACTTC. It is translated as CASSLLFSETQETQYF. The full variable domain, completed using reference TRBV7-8 and TRBJ2-5, is GAGVSQSPRYKVAKRGQDVALRCDPISGHVSLFWYQQALGQGPEFLTYFQNEAQLDKSGLPSDRFFAERPEGSVSTLKIQRTQQEDSAVYLCASSLLFSETQETQYFGPGTRLLVL.

This clonotype occurred a few times. The chain employs TRBV7-9 and TRBJ2-2; tentatively, D is TRBD1 (6 bases). The V end was cut by 5 bases, the J end by 0 bases, with 19 bases between. The CDR3 has 18 amino acids. Germline values: CDR1 SEHNR, CDR2 FQNEAQ (reference sequence). CDR3 bases: TGTGCCAGCAGCCTTAGACGGCCCGGACAGCCGAACACCGGGGAGCTGTTTTTT. Protein: CASSLRRPGQPNTGELFF.

The sample holds many counts of this clonotype. This chain connects TRBV29-1 to TRBJ2-7, with 8 bases identical to TRBD1. V gave up 1 base and J gave up 5 bases; unmatched junction bases: 4. CDR1 is SQVTM, CDR2 ANQGSEA, per germline. This CDR3 has 13 residues. CDR3 in DNA: TGCAGCGTTGAAGGGTCAGGGGGCAACGAGCAGTACTTC. Translated, it gives CSVEGSGGNEQYF.

This clonotype was recorded many times. The chain is built from TRBV7-2 and TRBJ2-5; a weak D match, TRBD1 (5 bases). V was shortened by 3 bases and J by 2 bases, with 16 bases between the two germline ends. Germline values: CDR1 SGHTA, CDR2 FQGNSA. The CDR3 runs 16 residues. CDR3 sequence: CASSFRVNRMQETQYF. CDR3 nucleotide sequence: TGTGCCAGCAGCTTCAGGGTGAACAGAATGCAAGAGACCCAGTACTTC. Combining the CDR3 with reference TRBV7-2 and TRBJ2-5 gives the whole variable domain GAGVSQSPSNKVTEKGKDVELRCDPISGHTALYWYRQSLGQGLEFLIYFQGNSAPDKSGLPSDRFSAERTGGSVSTLTIQRTQQEDSAVYLCASSFRVNRMQETQYFGPGTRLLVL.

In regard to this clonotype: This may be a read error: a much more frequent sequence differs by one nucleotide. This sequence joins TRBV4-2 and TRBJ1-2; D gene ambiguous. V lost 1 base and J 2 bases, leaving 8 bases between the germline ends. The V gene's germline CDR1 is LGHNA and CDR2 YNFKEQ. The CDR3 extends over 14 amino acids. In DNA form, the CDR3 reads TGTGCCAGCAGCCAAGGACTGGGGAACTATGGCTACACCTTC. Translating it yields CASSQGLGNYGYTF.

The gene calls are TRBV27 and TRBJ1-5; D is perhaps TRBD1 (5 bases). The CDR3 is 15 amino acids. Trimming left V 2 bases short and J 4 bases short, with 12 bases between. The germline V gene encodes CDR1 MNHEY and CDR2 SMNVEV (reference sequence). CDR3 sequence reads: CASSLGGGVNQPQHF. The CDR3 DNA reads as TGTGCCAGCAGTTTAGGGGGGGGAGTAAATCAGCCCCAGCATTTT.

This clonotype was seen a handful of times. The chain carries TRBV28 and TRBJ2-7; a possible D gene is TRBD2 (5 bases). Deletions cut 6 bases from V and 2 bases from J, with 17 bases between. Germline V gene sequence: CDR1 MDHEN, CDR2 SYDVKM. This CDR3 has 15 amino acids. The CDR3 bases are TGTGCCAGCAGCCCCGGTAGCGAGAACCCCTACGAGCAGTACTTC. Translating gives CASSPGSENPYEQYF.

This clonotype was detected ten times or more. This chain joins TRBV29-1 and TRBJ2-7, with D possibly being TRBD2 (5 bases). Trimming removed 5 bases from V and 0 bases from J, with 11 bases in between. This CDR3 comprises 13 residues. The V gene's germline CDR1 is SQVTM and CDR2 ANQGSEA. In DNA, the CDR3 is TGCAGCGTTCGCCCGGGGAGCTCCTACGAGCAGTACTTC. Translating gives CSVRPGSSYEQYF.

The table lists this clonotype with many counts. The chain has TRBV6-6 and TRBJ2-5; D is unclear. CDR1 MNHNY and CDR2 SVGAGI come from the germline V gene (reference sequence). V was trimmed by 0 bases and J by 5 bases, leaving 4 bases between them. The CDR3 is made up of 12 amino acids. This CDR3 is CASSYSWETQYF. In DNA, the CDR3 is TGTGCCAGCAGTTACTCGTGGGAGACCCAGTACTTC.

This clonotype was detected ten times or more. The V call is TRBV20-1, the J call TRBJ2-1; a possible D gene is TRBD2 (5 bases). Trimming left V 0 bases short and J 7 bases short, with 7 bases between. The CDR3 has 12 residues. In germline, CDR1 is DFQATT, CDR2 SNEGSKA (reference sequence). The CDR3 reads CSAREGANEQFF. CDR3 coding DNA: TGCAGTGCTAGAGAGGGAGCGAATGAGCAGTTCTTC.

The V and J genes are TRBV5-5 and TRBJ2-3; the match to TRBD2 covers 10 bases. CDR3 length: 15 amino acids. V lost 7 bases, J lost 2 bases, and 7 bases stayed unmatched. CDR1 is SGHKS, CDR2 YYEKEE, per germline (reference sequence). The CDR3 region is CASGTSGDNTDTQYF. For the CDR3, the DNA is TGTGCCAGCGGCACTAGCGGGGATAACACAGATACGCAGTATTTT.

This clonotype was found a few times. The chain's CDR3 is CASTQGPGMGETQYF. CDR3 DNA: TGTGCCAGTACCCAGGGGCCCGGGATGGGAGAGACCCAGTACTTC. The J gene is TRBJ2-5, the V gene TRBV19, with D perhaps matching TRBD1 (6 bases). The CDR3 contains 15 residues. Germline loops: CDR1 LNHDA, CDR2 SQIVND (reference sequence). Trimming shortened V by 7 bases and J by 4 bases, and 19 bases separated the two germline ends.